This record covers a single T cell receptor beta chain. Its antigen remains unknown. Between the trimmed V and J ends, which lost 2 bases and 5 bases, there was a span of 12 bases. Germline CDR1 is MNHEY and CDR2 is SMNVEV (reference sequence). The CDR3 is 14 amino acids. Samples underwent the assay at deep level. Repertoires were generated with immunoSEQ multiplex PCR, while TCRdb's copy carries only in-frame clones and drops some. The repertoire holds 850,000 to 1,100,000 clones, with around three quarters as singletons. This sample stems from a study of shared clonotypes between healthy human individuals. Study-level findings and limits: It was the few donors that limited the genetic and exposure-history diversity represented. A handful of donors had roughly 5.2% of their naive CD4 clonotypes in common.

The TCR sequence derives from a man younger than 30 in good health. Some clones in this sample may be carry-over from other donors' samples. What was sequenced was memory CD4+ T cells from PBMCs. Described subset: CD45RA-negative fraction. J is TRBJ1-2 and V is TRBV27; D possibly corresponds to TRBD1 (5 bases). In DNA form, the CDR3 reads TGTGCCAGCAGTTTAGGGACGGCAACTTATGGCTACACCTTC. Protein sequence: CASSLGTATYGYTF.